This T cell receptor beta chain was identified during a study of blood T cell repertoires in COVID-19 (TCRdb year 2020). At the level of the whole study: Samples covering the acute and convalescent phases of COVID-19 were provided by collaborators in the United States, Italy and Spain. The material from the prospective study consisted of cDNA or gDNA derived from T cells, B-cell-depleted T cells, or PBMCs. Deeply sampled blood TCRbeta repertoires from subjects exposed to, actively infected with, or recovered from COVID-19 were included in the dataset. The repertoires were released in a freely available public database intended as a resource for research on the immune response to SARS-CoV-2. Samples came from the ongoing ImmuneRACE study (first 160 participants) plus 1,254 subjects from 6 global collaborators. Sample metadata almost always included a de-identified subject ID, COVID-19 status, age in years and sex. Where available, HLA class I and class II types were obtained from metadata supplied by the sample provider rather than from assay-based typing.

TCRbeta CDR3 regions were amplified from genomic DNA by means of the immunoSEQ Assay, a bias-controlled multiplex PCR. Per the original workflow: The number of nucleated cells in each sample was estimated from the amplification of reference gene primers within the assay. Sequence reads were collapsed and filtered to measure the absolute abundance of every unique TCRbeta CDR3 rearrangement. For each sample, productive Simpson clonality was calculated as the square root of Simpson's diversity index over productive rearrangements. TCRdb took over this immuneACCESS table, retaining in-frame rearrangements with V and J assigned. Such tables are incomplete; in checked studies, under half of the missing clones stem from an unresolved V gene, and the remainder is unexplained. The V and J calls and clone size were taken over from that table, and D and trimming were inferred from the DNA. The sample contains about 260,000 clones, approximately 91% of them found a single time. The biggest ten clones account for around 0.7% of the sample.

Paper-wide results and their limitations: Clinical and demographic metadata were provided uncurated, with the amount varying by source and participant.

Note on this clone: Its antigen target is currently unknown. Per-base quality was not reported, and no clone a single base away is much larger than it.

Collaborating institutions collected whole blood in K2EDTA tubes following their own protocols. For TCRbeta analysis, collaborators shipped samples as frozen whole blood, isolated PBMCs, or DNA extracted from either of those sample types. The TCR sequence derives from a human donor in a cohort sampled during active COVID-19. Sequencing input: peripheral blood.

CDR3 protein: CASSQDSGSSYEQYF. The nucleotide sequence reads TGTGCCAGCAGCCAAGATAGCGGGAGCTCCTACGAGCAGTACTTC. Rearrangement joined TRBV4-2 to TRBJ2-7; 9 bases in between match TRBD2. V ends up 0 bases short and J 0 bases short, with an unmatched junction base count of 0. The CDR3 runs 15 amino acids, cysteine and phenylalanine included. The DNA shown is the 45-base CDR3, in frame from base 1. The germline V gene provides CDR1 LGHNA and CDR2 YNFKEQ.